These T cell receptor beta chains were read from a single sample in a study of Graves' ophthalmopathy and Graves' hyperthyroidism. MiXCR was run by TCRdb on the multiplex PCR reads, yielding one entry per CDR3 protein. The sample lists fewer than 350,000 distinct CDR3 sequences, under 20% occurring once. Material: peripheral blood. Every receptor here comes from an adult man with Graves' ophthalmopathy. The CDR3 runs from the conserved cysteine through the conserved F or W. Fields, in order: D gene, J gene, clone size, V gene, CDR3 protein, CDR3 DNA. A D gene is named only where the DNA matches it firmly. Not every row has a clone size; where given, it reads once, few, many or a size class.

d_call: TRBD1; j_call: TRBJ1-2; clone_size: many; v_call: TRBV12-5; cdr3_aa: CASGNSGTGGFGYTF; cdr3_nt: TGTGCTAGTGGTAACTCCGGGACAGGGGGCTTTGGCTACACCTTC
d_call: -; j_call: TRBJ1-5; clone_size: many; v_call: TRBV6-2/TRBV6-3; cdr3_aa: CASSTRQAGSNQPQHF; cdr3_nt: TGTGCCAGCAGCACCCGGCAGGCTGGGAGCAATCAGCCCCAGCATTTT
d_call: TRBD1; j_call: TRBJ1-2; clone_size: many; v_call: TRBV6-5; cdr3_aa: CASSYSTGTVYGYTF; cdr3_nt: TGTGCCAGCAGTTACTCGACAGGGACGGTCTATGGCTACACCTTC
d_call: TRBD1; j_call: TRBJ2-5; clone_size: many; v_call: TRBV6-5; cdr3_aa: CASSYPGTEGETQYF; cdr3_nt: TGTGCCAGCAGTTACCCTGGGACAGAAGGAGAGACCCAGTACTTC
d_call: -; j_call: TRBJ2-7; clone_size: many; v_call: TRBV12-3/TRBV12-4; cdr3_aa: CASTPGDSRVSEQYF; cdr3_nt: TGTGCCAGCACCCCTGGGGACTCGAGGGTATCCGAGCAGTACTTC
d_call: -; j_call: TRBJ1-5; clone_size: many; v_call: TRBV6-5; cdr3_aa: CASTEPNQPQHF; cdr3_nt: TGTGCCAGCACGGAGCCGAATCAGCCCCAGCATTTT
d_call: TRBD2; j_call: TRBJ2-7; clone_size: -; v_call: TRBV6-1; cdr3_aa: CASSRGGSGSSYEQYF; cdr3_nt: TGTGCCAGCAGCCGTGGGGGTAGCGGGAGTTCCTACGAGCAGTACTTC
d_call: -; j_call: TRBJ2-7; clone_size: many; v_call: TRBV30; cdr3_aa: CAHSAGLGNYEQYF; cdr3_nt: TGTGCCCATAGTGCAGGGTTAGGAAACTACGAGCAGTACTTC
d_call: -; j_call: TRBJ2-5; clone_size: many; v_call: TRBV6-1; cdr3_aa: CASSGGVAREETQYF; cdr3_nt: TGTGCCAGCAGCGGCGGGGTAGCCAGAGAAGAGACCCAGTACTTC
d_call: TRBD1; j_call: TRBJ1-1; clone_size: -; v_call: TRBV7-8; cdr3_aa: CASSLMSRGPYTEAFF; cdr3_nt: TGTGCCAGCAGCTTAATGTCTAGGGGGCCGTACACTGAAGCTTTCTTT
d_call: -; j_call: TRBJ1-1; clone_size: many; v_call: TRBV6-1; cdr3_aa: CASSEASGWDTEAFF; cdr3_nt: TGTGCCAGCAGTGAAGCCTCAGGGTGGGATACTGAAGCTTTCTTT
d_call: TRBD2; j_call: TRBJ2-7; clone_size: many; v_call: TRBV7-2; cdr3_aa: CASSISGGAYYEQYF; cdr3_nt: TGTGCCAGCAGCATTAGCGGGGGGGCATACTACGAGCAGTACTTC
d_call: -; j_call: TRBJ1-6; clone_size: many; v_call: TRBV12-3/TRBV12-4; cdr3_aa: CASSGGYNSPLHF; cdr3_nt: TGTGCCAGCAGTGGAGGATATAATTCACCCCTCCACTTT
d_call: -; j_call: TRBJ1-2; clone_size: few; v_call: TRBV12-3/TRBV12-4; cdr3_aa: CASSPRGDNYGYTF; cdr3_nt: TGTGCCAGCAGTCCGAGGGGGGACAACTATGGCTACACCTTC